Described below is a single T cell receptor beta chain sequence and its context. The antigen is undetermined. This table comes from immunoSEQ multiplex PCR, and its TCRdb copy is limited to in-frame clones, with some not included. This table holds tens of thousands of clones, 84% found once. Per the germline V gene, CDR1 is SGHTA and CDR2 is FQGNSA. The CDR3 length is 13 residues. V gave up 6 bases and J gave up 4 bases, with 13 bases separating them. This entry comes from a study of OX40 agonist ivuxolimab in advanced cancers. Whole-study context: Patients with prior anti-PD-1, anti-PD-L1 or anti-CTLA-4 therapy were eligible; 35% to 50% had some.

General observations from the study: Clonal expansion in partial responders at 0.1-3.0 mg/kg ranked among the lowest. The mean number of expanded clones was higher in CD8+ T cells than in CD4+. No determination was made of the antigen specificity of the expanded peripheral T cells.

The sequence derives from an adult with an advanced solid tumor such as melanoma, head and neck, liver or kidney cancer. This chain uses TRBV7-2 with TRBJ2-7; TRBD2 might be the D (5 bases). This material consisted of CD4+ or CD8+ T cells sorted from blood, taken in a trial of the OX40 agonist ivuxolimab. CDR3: CASSQTRGYEQYF. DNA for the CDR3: TGTGCCAGCAGTCAAACGCGCGGGTACGAGCAGTACTTC.